This TCR beta chain was sequenced for a study of T cells in Graves' hyperthyroidism and ophthalmopathy. Study summary: Upon initial diagnosis and before any treatment, peripheral blood was collected.

The sample holds a few counts of this clonotype. Its antigen remains unknown. V was trimmed by 0 bases and J by 0 bases, leaving 5 bases between them. Germline CDR1 reads KGHDR; CDR2 reads SFDVKD. This CDR3 has 16 residues. Broader study findings: Most clonotypes expanded in the thyroid (above 0.001) were also present in blood.

TCR beta CDR3 sequences were amplified from RNA transcripts. With the HTBI primer set, the TCR CDR3 went through a first round of RT-PCR. TCRdb reprocessed the multiplex PCR reads via MiXCR and lists one record per CDR3 protein. The sample contains about 700,000 distinct CDR3 sequences, 14% of which appear only once. The source material was blood. This sequence originates from a woman aged 18-29 years with Graves' hyperthyroidism. This chain uses TRBV24-1 with TRBJ2-6; no firm D call. CDR3 bases: TGTGCCACCAGTGATTTGGGAAGCTCTGGGGCCAACGTCCTGACTTTC. It yields the protein CATSDLGSSGANVLTF.